This T cell receptor beta chain was sequenced during a study of shared clonotypes between healthy human individuals. Overall study results and limits: Represented diversity, genetic and exposure-history alike, was limited by few donors. Relative to their counterparts shared across all four donors, non-shared clonotypes exhibited diminished generation probabilities. Richness estimates generally favored naive over memory subsets. Expectations were that clonotype sharing among donors would be affected by sequencing depth.

This clone has just one count. Its antigen remains unknown. Repertoires were generated with immunoSEQ multiplex PCR, while TCRdb's copy carries only in-frame clones and drops some. The sample holds approximately 600,000 clones, roughly 96% seen once. Trimming removed 4 bases from V and 0 bases from J, with 6 bases in between. The CDR3 is 13 amino acids. The V gene's germline CDR1 is MGHRA and CDR2 YSYEKL. Naive CD8 populations comprised CD45RO-negative cells positively selected for CCR7, excluding terminally differentiated effector memory CD45RA+ cells. Sample: naive CD8+ T cells sorted from blood. This clonotype originated in a woman aged 25-40 years in good health. The gene calls are TRBV4-1 and TRBJ2-5; weak D call: TRBD2 (6 bases). The CDR3 DNA reads TGCGCCAGCAGCCTAGCGGACCAAGAGACCCAGTACTTC. It yields the protein CASSLADQETQYF.